One T cell receptor (beta chain) is described in this entry. Its antigen is currently unknown. The data were taken from a study of cytomegalovirus exposure and HLA in healthy donors. At the level of the study: A data release that came early held 80 million to 95 million unique TCRs from HLA-typed donors. Study conclusions and caveats: The study dropped some indistinguishable V segments, TRBV6-2 and TRBV6-3 among them. Using a false discovery rate of 0.05, a later analysis showed that approximately 18,000 TCR beta sequences were associated with HLA alleles.

Germline V gene lookup returns CDR1 KGHSH and CDR2 LQKENI. Trimming took 6 bases from V and 0 from J; bases not matched to a gene: 5. The CDR3 covers 16 residues. A multiplex PCR was run with 60 Vbeta primers and 13 Jbeta primers. The method was immunoSEQ multiplex PCR; TCRdb's version includes in-frame clones alone and lacks a portion of them. The data contain 110,000 or so clones, around 80% of them singletons. The TCR sequence derives from a man younger than 35 in good health and CMV-seronegative. Sequenced input: PBMCs. The gene calls are TRBV18 and TRBJ2-3, with 11 bases that match TRBD2. The CDR3, as DNA: TGTGCCAGCTCCCAGGGGACTAGCGGTAGCACAGATACGCAGTATTTT. Translating gives CASSQGTSGSTDTQYF. Full variable domain (rest looked up from reference TRBV18 and TRBJ2-3): NAGVMQNPRHLVRRRGQEARLRCSPMKGHSHVYWYRQLPEEGLKFMVYLQKENIIDESGMPKERFSAEFPKEGPSILRIQQVVRGDSAAYFCASSQGTSGSTDTQYFGPGTRLTVL.